These T cell receptor beta chains were read from a single sample in a study of T cells in tumors after PD-1 blockade. Only in-frame clones appear in the TCRdb table, and some are missing; sequencing was by immunoSEQ multiplex PCR. The sample lists 9,000 to 15,000 clones, roughly three fifths occurring once. The source was tumor tissue, collected before anti-PD-1 treatment. The source of these receptors is a human donor with basal cell carcinoma. Each CDR3 is given with its conserved first and last residue. The order of the fields is CDR3 protein, CDR3 DNA, D gene, clone size, V gene, J gene. The D gene is left open where the match is weak. The listing skips clone size in some rows; elsewhere it reads once, few, many or a size class.

CASSFPTSGSDEQFF	TGTGCCAGCAGCTTTCCGACTAGCGGGAGCGATGAGCAGTTCTTC	TRBD2	NA	TRBV7-9	TRBJ2-1
CASSERGTGFIYGYTF	TGTGCCAGCAGTGAAAGGGGGACAGGGTTTATCTATGGCTACACCTTC	TRBD1	NA	TRBV6-1	TRBJ1-2
CASSFGQGAQQNTIYF	TGTGCCAGCAGCTTCGGACAGGGGGCGCAGCAAAACACCATATATTTT	TRBD1	NA	TRBV7-9	TRBJ1-3
CASSRALNTEAFF	TGTGCCAGCAGCCGGGCCCTGAACACTGAAGCTTTCTTT	NA	medium-sized	TRBV9	TRBJ1-1
CASGSYNEQFF	TGTGCCAGCGGTTCCTACAATGAGCAGTTCTTC	NA	NA	TRBV7-9	TRBJ2-1
CASTETSGAFF	TGTGCCAGCACCGAGACTTCGGGAGCTTTCTTT	NA	once	TRBV6-6	TRBJ1-1
CASSYRGYGYTF	TGCGCCAGCAGCTACAGGGGCTATGGCTACACCTTC	TRBD1	NA	TRBV4-3	TRBJ1-2
CASSEVWTALADTQYF	TGTGCCAGCAGTGAAGTTTGGACAGCGCTAGCAGATACGCAGTATTTT	NA	NA	TRBV2	TRBJ2-3
CASSPQGHSNQPQHF	TGTGCCAGCAGCCCACAGGGCCATAGCAATCAGCCCCAGCATTTT	NA	NA	TRBV7-2	TRBJ1-5
CASSAPQGVYDSPLHF	TGTGCCAGCAGCGCCCCCCAGGGTGTATATGACTCACCCCTCCACTTT	NA	NA	TRBV9	TRBJ1-6
CASSLAGRKETQYF	TGTGCCAGCAGCTTAGCGGGCCGAAAAGAGACCCAGTACTTC	NA	NA	TRBV7-2	TRBJ2-5
CASSSPGRVYEQYF	TGTGCCAGCAGTTCCCCCGGGAGGGTCTACGAGCAGTACTTC	TRBD2	NA	TRBV28	TRBJ2-7
CASSPGTDTDTQYF	TGTGCCAGCAGCCCAGGGACAGACACAGATACGCAGTATTTT	TRBD1	NA	TRBV9	TRBJ2-3
CASSLRTGEQFF	TGTGCCAGCAGTTTACGGACAGGGGAGCAGTTCTTC	TRBD1	NA	TRBV28	TRBJ2-1
CASSVGTSLGVDTQYF	TGTGCCAGCAGCGTAGGTACTAGCCTCGGAGTAGATACGCAGTATTTT	NA	NA	TRBV9	TRBJ2-3
CASSDRGLTEAFF	TGTGCCAGCAGTGACAGGGGGTTAACTGAAGCTTTCTTT	TRBD1	NA	TRBV6-6	TRBJ1-1
CASSQQGQGHYEQYF	TGTGCCAGTAGTCAGCAGGGACAGGGCCACTACGAGCAGTACTTC	TRBD1	NA	TRBV19	TRBJ2-7
CATSRRLPGELFF	TGTGCCACCAGCCGCAGGCTGCCCGGGGAGCTGTTTTTT	NA	medium-sized	TRBV15	TRBJ2-2
CASSYLAGTQYF	TGTGCCAGCAGTTACTTAGCTGGGACCCAGTACTTC	NA	NA	TRBV6-5	TRBJ2-5
CASSTRRGEQYF	TGTGCCAGCAGTACCCGACGCGGCGAGCAGTACTTC	NA	NA	TRBV6-2/TRBV6-3	TRBJ2-7
CASSPETVDGYTF	TGTGCCAGCTCACCAGAGACGGTAGATGGCTACACCTTC	NA	NA	TRBV18	TRBJ1-2
CASSQLSPGGTDTQYF	TGCGCCAGCAGCCAACTATCCCCGGGGGGCACAGATACGCAGTATTTT	NA	NA	TRBV4-3	TRBJ2-3
CASSPGGLYGYTF	TGTGCCAGCAGTCCCGGGGGCCTCTATGGCTACACCTTC	NA	few	TRBV28	TRBJ1-2
CASSSTVQETQYF	TGTGCCAGCAGTTCGACAGTCCAAGAGACCCAGTACTTC	NA	NA	TRBV6-5	TRBJ2-5
CASSLGQGETQYF	TGCGCCAGCAGCTTGGGGCAGGGAGAGACCCAGTACTTC	NA	NA	TRBV5-1	TRBJ2-5
CASSLGGQVWVEAFF	TGTGCCAGCAGCCTCGGGGGACAGGTCTGGGTCGAAGCTTTCTTT	TRBD1	NA	TRBV7-2	TRBJ1-1
CASSYSTKDSNEKLFF	TGTGCCAGCAGTTATTCAACTAAGGACAGTAATGAAAAACTGTTTTTT	NA	few	TRBV6-6	TRBJ1-4
CASSLEGHLYGYTF	TGTGCCAGCAGCTTAGAGGGTCACCTTTATGGCTACACCTTC	NA	NA	TRBV11-3	TRBJ1-2
CATSRDTTSGREKYF	TGTGCCACCAGCAGAGATACGACTAGCGGGAGGGAAAAGTATTTT	TRBD2	NA	TRBV15	TRBJ2-3
CASSGLGLAEMNEQFF	TGTGCCAGCAGTGGCCTGGGGTTGGCAGAGATGAATGAGCAGTTCTTC	NA	NA	TRBV6-1	TRBJ2-1
CASSPQSEEKLFF	TGTGCCAGCAGCCCACAAAGCGAGGAAAAACTGTTTTTT	NA	few	TRBV9	TRBJ1-4
CASSPLFPQNTEAFF	TGTGCCAGCAGCCCCTTGTTTCCTCAGAACACTGAAGCTTTCTTT	NA	NA	TRBV28	TRBJ1-1
CASSARALGDEQFF	TGTGCCAGCAGCGCCCGGGCTCTGGGCGATGAGCAGTTCTTC	NA	NA	TRBV11-3	TRBJ2-1
CASNPGTVKNIQYF	TGTGCCAGCAACCCCGGGACAGTCAAAAACATTCAGTACTTC	NA	NA	TRBV21-1	TRBJ2-4
CASSKQGASTEAFF	TGTGCCAGCAGCAAACAGGGGGCGAGCACTGAAGCTTTCTTT	TRBD1	NA	TRBV6-6	TRBJ1-1
CASSEGGSGNTMQYF	TGTGCCAGCAGTGAAGGGGGTAGCGGGAATACGATGCAGTACTTC	TRBD2	NA	TRBV2	TRBJ2-7
CASSESGDRVDEQYF	TGTGCCAGCAGTGAAAGCGGGGACAGGGTCGACGAGCAGTACTTC	TRBD1	NA	TRBV2	TRBJ2-7
CATSGGQGTTYEQYF	TGTGCCACCAGTGGTGGACAGGGGACCACGTACGAGCAGTACTTC	TRBD1	few	TRBV24-1	TRBJ2-7
CASSYSTPEQYF	TGTGCCAGCAGTTACTCGACCCCCGAGCAGTACTTC	NA	NA	TRBV6-2/TRBV6-3	TRBJ2-7
CASSLEGQGRKAFF	TGTGCCAGCAGCTTAGAAGGGCAGGGGAGGAAAGCTTTCTTT	NA	NA	TRBV7-2	TRBJ1-1
CASSLERPPNTEAFF	TGCGCCAGCAGCTTGGAAAGGCCGCCGAACACTGAAGCTTTCTTT	NA	once	TRBV5-1	TRBJ1-1
CATSDPRLAGVVIDTQYF	TGTGCCACCAGTGACCCTAGACTAGCGGGAGTGGTGATAGATACGCAGTATTTT	TRBD2	few	TRBV24-1	TRBJ2-3
CATSGSDTEAFF	TGTGCCACCAGTGGGAGTGACACTGAAGCTTTCTTT	NA	NA	TRBV24-1	TRBJ1-1